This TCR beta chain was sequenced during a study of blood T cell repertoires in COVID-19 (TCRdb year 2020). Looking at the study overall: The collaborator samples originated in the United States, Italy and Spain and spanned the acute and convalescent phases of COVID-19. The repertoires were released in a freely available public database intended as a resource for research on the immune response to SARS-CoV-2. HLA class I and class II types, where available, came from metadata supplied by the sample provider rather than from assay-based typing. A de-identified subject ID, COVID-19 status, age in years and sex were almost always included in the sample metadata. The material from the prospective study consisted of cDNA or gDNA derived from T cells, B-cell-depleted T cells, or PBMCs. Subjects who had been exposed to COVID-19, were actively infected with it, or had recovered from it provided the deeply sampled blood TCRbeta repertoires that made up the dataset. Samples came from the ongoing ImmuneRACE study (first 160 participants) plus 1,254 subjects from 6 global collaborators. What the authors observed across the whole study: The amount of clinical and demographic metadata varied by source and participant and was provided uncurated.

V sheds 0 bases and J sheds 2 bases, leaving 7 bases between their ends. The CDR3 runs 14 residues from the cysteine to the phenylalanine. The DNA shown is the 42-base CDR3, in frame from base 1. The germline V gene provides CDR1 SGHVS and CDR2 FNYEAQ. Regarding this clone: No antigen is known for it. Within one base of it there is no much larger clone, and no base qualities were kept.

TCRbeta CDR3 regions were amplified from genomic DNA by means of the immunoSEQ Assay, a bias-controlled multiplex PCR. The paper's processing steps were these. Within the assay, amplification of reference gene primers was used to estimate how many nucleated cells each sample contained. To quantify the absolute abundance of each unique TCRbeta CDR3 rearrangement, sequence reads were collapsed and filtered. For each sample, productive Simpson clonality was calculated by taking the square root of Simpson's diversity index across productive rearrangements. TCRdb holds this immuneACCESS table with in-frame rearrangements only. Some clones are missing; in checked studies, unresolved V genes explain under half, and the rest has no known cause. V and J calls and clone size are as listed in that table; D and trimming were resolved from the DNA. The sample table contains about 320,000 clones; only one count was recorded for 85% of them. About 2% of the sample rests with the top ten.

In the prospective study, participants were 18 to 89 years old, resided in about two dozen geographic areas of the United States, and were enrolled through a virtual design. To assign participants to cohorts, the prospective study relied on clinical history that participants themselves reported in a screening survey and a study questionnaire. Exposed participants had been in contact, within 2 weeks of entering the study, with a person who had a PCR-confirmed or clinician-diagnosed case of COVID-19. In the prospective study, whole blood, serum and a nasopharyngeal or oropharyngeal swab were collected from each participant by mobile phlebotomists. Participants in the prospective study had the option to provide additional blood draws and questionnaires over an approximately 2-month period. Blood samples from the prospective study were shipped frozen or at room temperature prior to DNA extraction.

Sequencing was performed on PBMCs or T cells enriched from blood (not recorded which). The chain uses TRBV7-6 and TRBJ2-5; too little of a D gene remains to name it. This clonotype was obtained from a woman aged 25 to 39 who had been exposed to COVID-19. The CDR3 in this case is CASSLAAIQETQYF. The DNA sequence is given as TGTGCCAGCAGCTTAGCGGCAATTCAAGAGACCCAGTACTTC.